One sample yielded the 11 T cell receptor beta chains listed below, sequenced in a study of blood T cell repertoires in COVID-19. The data were produced by immunoSEQ multiplex PCR, yet TCRdb's version contains in-frame clones alone and is incomplete. The sample includes over 200,000 clones, 70% to 90% seen only once; the top ten take 2% to 2.5%. The sequenced sample consisted of PBMCs or T cells enriched from blood (not recorded which). The receptors stem from a middle-aged woman with acute COVID-19.

This rearrangement joins TRBV18 to TRBJ1-5; D is undetermined. Trimming removed 1 base at V and 1 base at J, with 8 bases between. Germline V gene sequence: CDR1 KGHSH, CDR2 LQKENI. The CDR3 sequence is 15 residues long. CDR3 amino acids: CASSPLGLSNQPQHF. The CDR3 DNA is TGTGCCAGCTCACCACTCGGGTTAAGCAATCAGCCCCAGCATTTT.

J is TRBJ2-2 and V is TRBV5-1; D perhaps matches TRBD2 (7 bases). Germline CDR1 SGHRS, CDR2 YFSETQ. Trimming cost V 1 base and J 2 bases, with 12 bases left between them. The CDR3 has 16 residues. CDR3 loop: CASSLLAGANTGELFF. In nucleotides, the CDR3 is TGCGCCAGCAGCTTGCTGGCGGGGGCTAACACCGGGGAGCTGTTTTTT. Filled out from reference TRBV5-1 and TRBJ2-2, the complete variable domain reads KAGVTQTPRYLIKTRGQQVTLSCSPISGHRSVSWYQQTPGQGLQFLFEYFSETQRNKGNFPGRFSGRQFSNSRSEMNVSTLELGDSALYLCASSLLAGANTGELFFGEGSRLTVL.

V is TRBV3-1 (or the pseudogene TRBV3-2) and J is TRBJ1-2, with D possibly being TRBD1 (6 bases). CDR3 length: 14 amino acids. CDR1 is LGHDT, CDR2 YNNKEL, per germline (reference sequence). Trimming stripped 4 bases from V and 7 bases from J, with 16 bases between. The CDR3 DNA sequence: TGTGCCAGCAGCCGTAATCAGGGGCTCGCTGGCTACACCTTC. This sequence encodes CASSRNQGLAGYTF.

As concerns this clone: The same CDR3 arises from other DNA sequences in this sample as well. The rearrangement uses TRBV7-2 and TRBJ2-3; TRBD2 agrees at 12 bases. CDR3 length: 14 amino acids. V shed 6 bases and J 4 bases; nucleotides not matched to a gene: 2. The germline gives CDR1 SGHTA, CDR2 FQGNSA. In nucleotides, the CDR3 is TGTGCCAGCAGACTAGCGGGAGGTCCAGATACGCAGTATTTT. Amino acids: CASRLAGGPDTQYF.

The chain uses TRBV2 and TRBJ1-5; 8 bases agree with TRBD1. Germline V gene data show CDR1 as SNHLY and CDR2 as FYNNEI. With V trimmed by 5 bases and J by 1 base, 7 bases remained unmatched. This CDR3 region has 16 residues. CDR3 sequence: CASSRGQGISNQPQHF. In nucleotides, the CDR3 is TGTGCCAGCAGTCGCGGACAGGGAATAAGCAATCAGCCCCAGCATTTT.

The chain employs TRBV7-2 and TRBJ1-1, with D possibly matching TRBD1 (6 bases). Germline V gives CDR1 SGHTA, CDR2 FQGNSA. V was trimmed by 6 bases and J by 1 base, leaving 12 bases between them. The CDR3 sequence is 14 residues long. The CDR3 is CASRQGDKNTEAFF. CDR3 nucleotide sequence: TGTGCCAGCAGACAAGGGGACAAGAACACTGAAGCTTTCTTT.

V is TRBV30 and J is TRBJ1-1, with D hard to call. Germline values: CDR1 GTSNPN, CDR2 SVGIG (reference sequence). This CDR3 region has 15 residues. V was trimmed by 3 bases and J by 1 base, leaving 15 bases between them. DNA for the CDR3: TGTGCCTGGAGCGGCCGATCCACGGGGAACACTGAAGCTTTCTTT. Protein: CAWSGRSTGNTEAFF. The full variable domain, completed using reference TRBV30 and TRBJ1-1, is SQTIHQWPATLVQPVGSPLSLECTVEGTSNPNLYWYRQAAGRGLQLLFYSVGIGQISSEVPQNLSASRPQDRQFILSSKKLLLSDSGFYLCAWSGRSTGNTEAFFGQGTRLTVV.

The J gene is TRBJ2-5, the V gene TRBV19; TRBD1 aligns across 7 bases. The CDR3 is made up of 13 amino acids. Germline trimming cut 5 bases from V and 2 bases from J; bases unmatched to any gene: 2. Germline V lookup: CDR1 LNHDA, CDR2 SQIVND (reference sequence). CDR3 sequence: CASSDRVQETQYF. DNA of the CDR3: TGTGCCAGTAGTGACAGGGTACAAGAGACCCAGTACTTC.

The V call is TRBV19, the J call TRBJ2-1; 9 bases fit TRBD2. Unmatched junction bases numbered 8, after V lost 3 bases and J lost 5 bases. CDR1 is LNHDA, CDR2 SQIVND, per germline (reference sequence). The CDR3 is 16 residues long. CDR3 DNA sequence: TGTGCCAGTAGTATGTATGGTAGCGGGGGAAACAATGAGCAGTTCTTC. Residues: CASSMYGSGGNNEQFF.

This chain links TRBV6-5 with TRBJ1-5, with no clear D. Trimming removed 6 bases at V and 0 bases at J, with 12 bases between. This CDR3 contains 15 residues. The germline gives CDR1 MNHEY, CDR2 SVGAGI. This CDR3 is CASRLNYDSNQPQHF. The CDR3 nucleotides are TGTGCCAGCAGACTAAACTACGATAGCAATCAGCCCCAGCATTTT.

The V and J genes are TRBV2 and TRBJ1-5; D is perhaps TRBD1 (6 bases). The CDR3 runs to 15 residues. V was pared by 4 bases and J by 5 bases, with 15 bases between. The germline CDR1 and CDR2 sequences are SNHLY and FYNNEI. In DNA, the CDR3 is TGTGCCAGCAGTGGGGGGCAGGGGAACGATCAGCCCCAGCATTTT. It translates to CASSGGQGNDQPQHF.